One and the same sample provided the 15 T cell receptor beta chains below, sequenced in a study of T cell repertoires in cytomegalovirus infection. The antigens of these receptors remain unknown. Using its own MiXCR run on the reads, TCRdb lists one record per CDR3 protein. The table lists about 770,000 distinct CDR3 sequences, 25% to 35% of them singletons. Sample: cultured CD8+ T cells from PBMCs, taken from culture after CMV antigen stimulation. Receptors originate from a human donor in good health (CMV status not recorded). Some clones in this sample may be carry-over from other donors' samples.

The chain couples TRBV12-3 or TRBV12-4 to TRBJ2-7; D unresolved. The CDR3 has 12 residues. Trimming pared 1 base from V and 5 bases from J, leaving 6 bases between. The CDR3: CASSLGSDEQYF. CDR3 sequence (DNA): TGTGCCAGCAGTTTAGGGAGTGACGAGCAGTACTTC.

The V call is TRBV12-3 or TRBV12-4, the J call TRBJ2-7; 9 bases are a match to TRBD1. With V trimmed by 5 bases and J by 3 bases, 8 bases remained unmatched. The CDR3 covers 15 residues. Here the CDR3 DNA reads TGTGCCAGCAGTCGACCCGGACAGGGGAGCTACGAGCAGTACTTC. Translating it yields CASSRPGQGSYEQYF.

This clonotype has a count of ten or more. J is TRBJ2-2 and V is TRBV12-3 or TRBV12-4, with TRBD1 identical over 9 bases. This CDR3 contains 15 residues. V lost 1 base to trimming and J lost 5 bases; unmatched junction nucleotides: 2. The CDR3 protein is CASSLEQGATGELFF. Written as DNA, the CDR3 is TGTGCCAGCAGTTTAGAACAGGGGGCGACCGGGGAGCTGTTTTTT.

This clonotype was seen a handful of times. The V gene is TRBV24-1, the J gene TRBJ1-5; 7 positions agree with TRBD1. This CDR3 contains 12 residues. The junction had 2 bases not matched to a gene; V was cut back by 5 bases and J by 8 bases. Looked up from germline, CDR1 is KGHDR and CDR2 is SFDVKD. The CDR3 DNA follows: TGTGCCACCAGTGCCCAGGGGGAGCCCCAGCATTTT. This translates into CATSAQGEPQHF.

V gene TRBV2 combines with J gene TRBJ1-2; tentative D call: TRBD1 (5 bases). Trimming cost V 3 bases and J 11 bases, with 19 bases left between them. From germline, CDR1 is SNHLY and CDR2 FYNNEI. The length of the CDR3 is 14 residues. The CDR3, as DNA: TGTGCCAGCAGTGAGGAGTTGGGGGACGTAGAATACACCTTC. Translating gives CASSEELGDVEYTF. Based on the CDR3 plus reference TRBV2 and TRBJ1-2, the full variable domain is EPEVTQTPSHQVTQMGQEVILRCVPISNHLYFYWYRQILGQKVEFLVSFYNNEISEKSEIFDDQFSVERPDGSNFTLKIRSTKLEDSAMYFCASSEELGDVEYTFGSGTRLTVV.

Only a few counts were recorded for this clonotype. V and J are TRBV2 and TRBJ2-1, with a tentative D call TRBD1 (5 bases). With 7 bases removed from V and 9 bases from J, the gap between germline ends came to 7 bases. Germline lookup yields CDR1 SNHLY and CDR2 FYNNEI. This CDR3 has 10 residues. The CDR3, as DNA: TGTGCCAGCACCAGGGTTGAGCAGTTCTTC. Encoded protein: CASTRVEQFF.

The rearrangement joins TRBV13 to TRBJ2-3; D is unresolved. CDR1 PRHDT and CDR2 FYEKMQ come from the germline V gene (reference sequence). This CDR3 region has 14 residues. Trimming removed 5 bases at V and 2 bases at J, with 11 bases between. CDR3 loop: CASSPLKDTDTQYF. CDR3 DNA: TGTGCCAGCAGCCCTCTTAAGGACACAGATACGCAGTATTTT.

This clonotype was detected ten times or more. The chain employs TRBV2 and TRBJ1-4, with D uncertain. From germline, CDR1 is SNHLY and CDR2 FYNNEI. The CDR3 contains 13 residues. V was shortened by 3 bases and J by 4 bases, with 6 bases between the two germline ends. CDR3 nucleotide sequence: TGTGCCAGCAGTGACAAGATTAATGAAAAACTGTTTTTT. It yields the protein CASSDKINEKLFF.

The V gene is TRBV4-2, the J gene TRBJ2-1; TRBD2 aligns across 9 bases. With V trimmed by 8 bases and J by 7 bases, 3 bases remained unmatched. The length of the CDR3 is 12 residues. CDR1 and CDR2 from the germline V gene are LGHNA and YNFKEQ. The CDR3 DNA reads TGTGCCAGCTGTAGCGGGGGTAATGAGCAGTTCTTC. Encoded protein: CASCSGGNEQFF.

This chain uses TRBV6-5 with TRBJ1-1; D is perhaps TRBD1 (6 bases). V was cut by 1 base and J by 4 bases, with 10 bases left in between. The germline gives CDR1 MNHEY, CDR2 SVGAGI. The CDR3 contains 14 residues. CDR3 sequence: CASSYYAGATEAFF. In nucleotides, the CDR3 is TGTGCCAGCAGTTACTATGCGGGGGCCACTGAAGCTTTCTTT.

In this sample, this clonotype turned up a few times. The chain combines TRBV27 with TRBJ1-2; TRBD1 is a possible D gene (6 bases). Germline-derived CDR1 and CDR2 are MNHEY and SMNVEV (reference sequence). Trimming shortened V by 7 bases and J by 7 bases, and 16 bases separated the two germline ends. The CDR3 runs 13 residues. CDR3 amino acids: CASTQRGGGGYTF. In nucleotides, the CDR3 is TGTGCCAGCACTCAACGGGGGGGCGGTGGCTACACCTTC.

This chain connects TRBV6-1 to TRBJ2-7; 8 bases fit TRBD1. V trimming: 5 bases; J trimming: 1 base; junction bases outside the gene matches: 1. Germline lookup yields CDR1 MNHNS and CDR2 SASEGT. CDR3 length: 13 amino acids. CDR3: CASSYRGSYEQYV. CDR3 sequence (DNA): TGTGCCAGCAGTTACAGGGGGTCCTACGAGCAGTACGTC.

V gene TRBV4-1 combines with J gene TRBJ2-4; TRBD1 aligns across 10 bases. Looked up from germline, CDR1 is MGHRA and CDR2 is YSYEKL. There are 20 residues in the CDR3. V shed 2 bases, J shed 9 bases, and the junction held 22 bases outside the gene matches. The CDR3, as DNA: TGCGCCAGCAGCCAATCTACCCAGACAGGGGGCTCCTTTGCGGTGGGCATTCAGTACTTC. Protein product: CASSQSTQTGGSFAVGIQYF.

The chain has TRBV7-6 and TRBJ2-1; 8 nucleotides align to TRBD2. V lost 6 bases and J lost 9; bases outside the gene matches: 13. Germline V CDR1 and CDR2: SGHVS, FNYEAQ. CDR3 length equals 15 residues. The CDR3 DNA follows: TGTGCCAGCAGTCGGGGGGGGGGGGGGACGGTTGAGCAGTTCTTC. It is translated as CASSRGGGGTVEQFF.

The V gene is TRBV7-2, the J gene TRBJ1-5; D is ambiguous. The CDR3 consists of 16 residues. V was cut by 5 bases and J by 0 bases, with 14 bases left in between. CDR1 is SGHTA and CDR2 is FQGNSA in the germline V gene. CDR3 sequence reads: CASSPEVGYSNQPQHF. CDR3 DNA: TGTGCCAGCAGCCCCGAGGTAGGGTATAGCAATCAGCCCCAGCATTTT.